The rows below give T cell receptor beta chains drawn from one sample of a study of OX40 agonist ivuxolimab in advanced cancers. The table came from immunoSEQ multiplex PCR; TCRdb's copy has only in-frame clones and leaves some out. This table has 65,000 to 85,000 clones, roughly 86% appearing once. Sequencing was performed on CD4+ or CD8+ T cells sorted from blood, taken in a trial of the OX40 agonist ivuxolimab. These receptors originate from an adult with an advanced solid tumor such as melanoma, head and neck, liver or kidney cancer. Both conserved end residues are part of each CDR3. The D gene is left open where the match is weak. A clone size is listed for some rows: how often the clone was seen (once, few, many), or a class if it is expanded.

abundance: -
d_gene: TRBD1
v_gene: TRBV6-1
j_gene: TRBJ2-6
CDR3nt: TGTGCCAGCAGTGGCCCGGGACAGGGTTGGACTGGGGCCAACGTCCTGACTTTC
CDR3aa: CASSGPGQGWTGANVLTF

abundance: many
d_gene: TRBD2
v_gene: TRBV7-9
j_gene: TRBJ2-7
CDR3nt: TGTGCCAGCAGCTGGAGCGCGGGAGGGGCGGGTGAGCAGTACTTC
CDR3aa: CASSWSAGGAGEQYF

abundance: -
d_gene: TRBD2
v_gene: TRBV15
j_gene: TRBJ2-2
CDR3nt: TGTGCCACCACCCCCCGGGGGGGGGACGTCACCGGGGAGCTGTTTTTT
CDR3aa: CATTPRGGDVTGELFF

abundance: -
d_gene: TRBD1
v_gene: TRBV2
j_gene: TRBJ2-1
CDR3nt: TGTGCCAGCAGTGAAATGCCAGGGGGCTCTGCCTGCAATGAGCAGTTCTTC
CDR3aa: CASSEMPGGSACNEQFF

abundance: once
d_gene: TRBD1
v_gene: TRBV6-6
j_gene: TRBJ2-5
CDR3nt: TGTGCCAGCAGGGGGACAGGCCAAGAGACCCAGTACTTC
CDR3aa: CASRGTGQETQYF

abundance: -
d_gene: TRBD2
v_gene: TRBV5-4
j_gene: TRBJ2-1
CDR3nt: TGTGCCAGCAGCTCCGGCACTAGCGGGACTTACAATGAGCAGTTCTTC
CDR3aa: CASSSGTSGTYNEQFF

abundance: -
d_gene: -
v_gene: TRBV7-3
j_gene: TRBJ1-5
CDR3nt: TGTGCCAGCAGCTCCGACTTGAATCAGCCCCAGCATTTT
CDR3aa: CASSSDLNQPQHF

abundance: -
d_gene: -
v_gene: TRBV7-9
j_gene: TRBJ1-1
CDR3nt: TGTGCCAGCAGTCCTAGTCTGGGGGACACTGAAGCTTTCTTT
CDR3aa: CASSPSLGDTEAFF

abundance: -
d_gene: -
v_gene: TRBV10-3
j_gene: TRBJ2-7
CDR3nt: TGTGCCATCTCCCAGAGCTCCTACGAGCAGTACTTC
CDR3aa: CAISQSSYEQYF

abundance: -
d_gene: -
v_gene: TRBV2
j_gene: TRBJ2-4
CDR3nt: TGTGCCAGCAGGAGGGGGGGCCAAAACATTCAGTACTTC
CDR3aa: CASRRGGQNIQYF

abundance: -
d_gene: -
v_gene: TRBV6-1
j_gene: TRBJ1-1
CDR3nt: TGTGCCAGCAGTGAAATCGGGGGTCCTACTGAAGCTTTCTTT
CDR3aa: CASSEIGGPTEAFF

abundance: -
d_gene: -
v_gene: TRBV7-9
j_gene: TRBJ1-1
CDR3nt: TGTGCCAGCAGCCTGAGTGGGAGCACTGAAGCTTTCTTT
CDR3aa: CASSLSGSTEAFF

abundance: -
d_gene: -
v_gene: TRBV4-1
j_gene: TRBJ2-7
CDR3nt: TGCGCCAGCAGCCTTACGACCAGGGGGGCCAACTACGAGCAGTACTTC
CDR3aa: CASSLTTRGANYEQYF

abundance: -
d_gene: -
v_gene: TRBV15
j_gene: TRBJ2-7
CDR3nt: TGTGCCACCAGCAGAGGACTTGCCTACGAGCAGTACTTC
CDR3aa: CATSRGLAYEQYF

abundance: once
d_gene: -
v_gene: TRBV5-4
j_gene: TRBJ2-7
CDR3nt: TGTGCCAGCAGCTTTTATAGAAGCGAGCAGTACTTC
CDR3aa: CASSFYRSEQYF

abundance: -
d_gene: -
v_gene: TRBV4-1
j_gene: TRBJ2-3
CDR3nt: TGCGCCAGCAGCCAAGAACGGTCCGATACGCAGTATTTT
CDR3aa: CASSQERSDTQYF

abundance: -
d_gene: -
v_gene: TRBV6-5
j_gene: TRBJ1-5
CDR3nt: TGTGCCAGCAGTCAGGGGAGGGACAATCAGCCCCAGCATTTT
CDR3aa: CASSQGRDNQPQHF

abundance: -
d_gene: -
v_gene: TRBV28
j_gene: TRBJ1-2
CDR3nt: TGTGCCAGCAGTTTCTCCTGGACAAGGCATGGCTACACCTTC
CDR3aa: CASSFSWTRHGYTF

abundance: -
d_gene: -
v_gene: TRBV19
j_gene: TRBJ1-1
CDR3nt: TGTGCCAGTAGTATAGGAGAAGGGAGAGCCACTGAAGCTTTCTTT
CDR3aa: CASSIGEGRATEAFF

abundance: -
d_gene: -
v_gene: TRBV18
j_gene: TRBJ1-2
CDR3nt: TGTGCCAGCTCGGCCGAAGGAGGAATTGGTCCAGGAAATGGCTACACCTTC
CDR3aa: CASSAEGGIGPGNGYTF

abundance: -
d_gene: TRBD1
v_gene: TRBV19
j_gene: TRBJ1-2
CDR3nt: TGTGCCAGTACCCCCAAGGGACAGGCATTAAGAGACTATGGCTACACCTTC
CDR3aa: CASTPKGQALRDYGYTF

abundance: -
d_gene: -
v_gene: TRBV7-8
j_gene: TRBJ2-3
CDR3nt: TGTGCCAGCAGCTTCGGGACAACTCCTAGCACAGATACGCAGTATTTT
CDR3aa: CASSFGTTPSTDTQYF

abundance: -
d_gene: -
v_gene: TRBV6-1
j_gene: TRBJ2-3
CDR3nt: TGTGCCAGCACTGGGCAATTAGGGGATACGCAGTATTTT
CDR3aa: CASTGQLGDTQYF

abundance: once
d_gene: -
v_gene: TRBV15
j_gene: TRBJ2-5
CDR3nt: TGTGCCACCAGCCCTAACGGGGCCGGTGAGACCCAGTACTTC
CDR3aa: CATSPNGAGETQYF

abundance: -
d_gene: TRBD1
v_gene: TRBV28
j_gene: TRBJ2-4
CDR3nt: TGTGCCAGCAGTCGACCCGGGACAGGGTCCAAAAACATTCAGTACTTC
CDR3aa: CASSRPGTGSKNIQYF

abundance: -
d_gene: -
v_gene: TRBV5-4
j_gene: TRBJ2-5
CDR3nt: TGTGCCAGCAGCGCCGACTTCAGGGGGGAAGAGACCCAGTACTTC
CDR3aa: CASSADFRGEETQYF

abundance: -
d_gene: -
v_gene: TRBV7-6
j_gene: TRBJ2-3
CDR3nt: TGTGCCAGCAGCTTAGCGGGGCAGGGTTTTTACACAGATACGCAGTATTTT
CDR3aa: CASSLAGQGFYTDTQYF

abundance: -
d_gene: -
v_gene: TRBV6-6
j_gene: TRBJ1-2
CDR3nt: TGTGCCAACCCAACCTCAACAGAAAACTATGGCTACACCTTC
CDR3aa: CANPTSTENYGYTF

abundance: -
d_gene: -
v_gene: TRBV30
j_gene: TRBJ2-7
CDR3nt: TGTGCCTGGGCGGGTTCCTCCTACGAGCAGTACTTC
CDR3aa: CAWAGSSYEQYF

abundance: -
d_gene: -
v_gene: TRBV5-6
j_gene: TRBJ2-5
CDR3nt: TGTGCCAGCAGCCTAGGGAGGGAGACCCAGTACTTC
CDR3aa: CASSLGRETQYF

abundance: -
d_gene: -
v_gene: TRBV15
j_gene: TRBJ2-3
CDR3nt: TGTGCCACCAGCAGAGATCAGACAGATACGCAGTATTTT
CDR3aa: CATSRDQTDTQYF

abundance: few
d_gene: TRBD2
v_gene: TRBV9
j_gene: TRBJ2-1
CDR3nt: TGTGCCAGCAGCGTAGCTAGTCTAGCGGGAGGTGTCCACCTCCAGAGGCAGTTCTTC
CDR3aa: CASSVASLAGGVHLQRQFF

abundance: -
d_gene: -
v_gene: TRBV7-9
j_gene: TRBJ2-7
CDR3nt: TGTGCCAGCACCTCCGGACGGGCCTACGAGCAGTACTTC
CDR3aa: CASTSGRAYEQYF

abundance: -
d_gene: -
v_gene: TRBV6-5
j_gene: TRBJ2-2
CDR3nt: TGTGCCAGCGGTGAGAGGGAAAACACCGGGGAGCTGTTTTTT
CDR3aa: CASGERENTGELFF

abundance: -
d_gene: -
v_gene: TRBV29-1
j_gene: TRBJ1-2
CDR3nt: TGCAGCGTCCTTAAGCAGGGTATAGTCTATGGCTACACCTTC
CDR3aa: CSVLKQGIVYGYTF

abundance: -
d_gene: -
v_gene: TRBV27
j_gene: TRBJ2-5
CDR3nt: TGTGCCACCCGGAGGGGCCTGAAGGAGACCCAGTACTTC
CDR3aa: CATRRGLKETQYF

abundance: -
d_gene: -
v_gene: TRBV6-6
j_gene: TRBJ1-4
CDR3nt: TGTGCCTCCAAAGGGAGCCAGAGTAATGAAAAACTGTTTTTT
CDR3aa: CASKGSQSNEKLFF

abundance: -
d_gene: -
v_gene: TRBV25-1
j_gene: TRBJ1-1
CDR3nt: TGTGCCAGCAGTTTTAACACGAGATATAACACTGAAGCTTTCTTT
CDR3aa: CASSFNTRYNTEAFF

abundance: -
d_gene: -
v_gene: TRBV13
j_gene: TRBJ2-7
CDR3nt: TGTGCCAGCAGCTTAGGACAGGGCGCCTACGAGCAGTACTTC
CDR3aa: CASSLGQGAYEQYF

abundance: -
d_gene: -
v_gene: TRBV28
j_gene: TRBJ1-5
CDR3nt: TGTGCCAGCAGTTTTCCTGGGGCGGTCAGCATTCGTCTTCATCAGCCCCAGCATTTT
CDR3aa: CASSFPGAVSIRLHQPQHF

abundance: once
d_gene: -
v_gene: TRBV5-1
j_gene: TRBJ2-7
CDR3nt: TGCGCCAGCAGCTTACTAGTGGCCCGGAACGAGCAGTACTTC
CDR3aa: CASSLLVARNEQYF

abundance: few
d_gene: -
v_gene: TRBV7-3
j_gene: TRBJ2-7
CDR3nt: TGTGCCAGCAGCACTGTTACAGGGATCACCTCCTACGAGCAGTACTTC
CDR3aa: CASSTVTGITSYEQYF

abundance: -
d_gene: -
v_gene: TRBV5-1
j_gene: TRBJ2-2
CDR3nt: TGCGCCAGCAGCTTGGAACAGAGGAACACCGGGGAGCTGTTTTTT
CDR3aa: CASSLEQRNTGELFF

abundance: -
d_gene: TRBD1
v_gene: TRBV5-8
j_gene: TRBJ1-5
CDR3nt: TGTGCCAGCAGCTTAAAACGGACAGGGAGAAATCAGCCCCAGCATTTT
CDR3aa: CASSLKRTGRNQPQHF

abundance: -
d_gene: TRBD1
v_gene: TRBV10-3
j_gene: TRBJ1-4
CDR3nt: TGTGCCATCAGTCCCGGACAGGGTCGGGAAAAACTGTTTTTT
CDR3aa: CAISPGQGREKLFF

abundance: -
d_gene: TRBD2
v_gene: TRBV6-1
j_gene: TRBJ2-7
CDR3nt: TGTGCCAGCAGGGAGACTAGCGGCCCCTACGAGCAGTACTTC
CDR3aa: CASRETSGPYEQYF

abundance: -
d_gene: -
v_gene: TRBV11-2
j_gene: TRBJ2-7
CDR3nt: TGTGCCAGCAGCTTAAGTTTTTCATACGAGCAGTACTTC
CDR3aa: CASSLSFSYEQYF

abundance: -
d_gene: -
v_gene: TRBV10-1
j_gene: TRBJ1-1
CDR3nt: TGCGCCAAAGGCGGGGAAAGTACTGAAGCTTTCTTT
CDR3aa: CAKGGESTEAFF

abundance: -
d_gene: TRBD2
v_gene: TRBV14
j_gene: TRBJ2-5
CDR3nt: TGTGCCAGCAGCCAAGCTGCTAGCGGAGTATGGACCCAGTACTTC
CDR3aa: CASSQAASGVWTQYF